One and the same sample provided the 4 T cell receptor beta chains below, sequenced in a study of OX40 agonist ivuxolimab in advanced cancers. This table comes from immunoSEQ multiplex PCR, and its TCRdb copy is limited to in-frame clones, with some not included. The profile covers roughly 69,000 clones, with 84% appearing a single time and over 7.5% taken by the ten largest. The sample consisted of CD4+ or CD8+ T cells sorted from blood, taken in a trial of the OX40 agonist ivuxolimab. Receptors originate from an adult with an advanced solid tumor such as melanoma, head and neck, liver or kidney cancer.

This chain connects TRBV7-9 to TRBJ2-1, with 7 nucleotides matching TRBD1. V dropped 6 bases and J dropped 15; count of bases not matched to a gene: 11. The CDR3 loop spans 12 amino acids. Per the germline V gene, CDR1 is SEHNR and CDR2 is FQNEAQ (reference sequence). The chain's CDR3 is CASSLGIGGPFF. DNA for the CDR3: TGTGCCAGCAGTCTAGGTATAGGGGGCCCGTTCTTC.

The chain employs TRBV30 and TRBJ2-5; D call uncertain. V lost 4 bases, J lost 5 bases, and 11 bases lay in between. CDR3 length equals 12 residues. From germline, CDR1 is GTSNPN and CDR2 SVGIG (reference sequence). CDR3 bases: TGTGCCTGGACCTCCACTGGGGAGACCCAGTACTTC. Translated, it gives CAWTSTGETQYF.

This chain joins TRBV6-4 and TRBJ1-2, with D perhaps TRBD1 (5 bases). The germline CDR1 and CDR2 sequences are MRHNA and SNTAGT. This CDR3 contains 16 residues. V lost 4 bases, J lost 3 bases, and 18 bases lay in between. The CDR3 loop reads CASSGEGRMRDYGYTF. The CDR3 DNA sequence: TGTGCCAGCAGTGGTGAGGGGAGGATGAGGGACTATGGCTACACCTTC.

This chain uses TRBV6-1 with TRBJ1-5; D not resolved. Germline loops: CDR1 MNHNS, CDR2 SASEGT. Trimming left V 4 bases short and J 2 bases short, with 12 bases between. CDR3 length equals 15 residues. CDR3 residues: CASSGPGGGNQPQHF. DNA for the CDR3: TGTGCCAGCAGTGGCCCAGGAGGTGGCAATCAGCCCCAGCATTTT.